This record covers a single T cell receptor beta chain. Its antigen remains unknown. The sample originates from a study of beta chain features in type 1 diabetes. Study-wide results and limits: Type 1 diabetes patients had TCRB CDR3s that were shorter (moderately but significantly so) in all four CD4+ subsets. A potential PCR bias toward shorter templates would be equal in patient and control samples.

Sequenced material consisted of expressed TCRB transcripts (all of the isolated RNA was reverse transcribed). Produced via immunoSEQ multiplex PCR; TCRdb's table is partial and in-frame only. The data hold around 250,000 clones, with about 23% observed a single time. The authors sorted CD4+ naive, central memory, regulatory and stem cell-like memory cells via CD45RO/CCR7/CD25/CD127/CD95/CD27. Germline V CDR1 and CDR2: SEHNR, FQNEAQ (reference sequence). This CDR3 is 12 amino acids long. Trimming left V 6 bases short and J 6 bases short, with 12 bases between. This sequence originates from a woman between 25 and 40 years old with type 1 diabetes. This chain uses TRBV7-9 with TRBJ2-7; D remains unclear. Sample: naive CD4+ T cells from blood. CDR3 residues: CASSMISGEQYF. The CDR3 DNA follows: TGTGCCAGCAGTATGATCAGTGGCGAGCAGTACTTC.